These 23 T cell receptor beta chains came from one sample sequenced in a study of blood T cells in healthy people across ages. Primers used in a second PCR of about 6 to 11 cycles were a sample-barcoded 5' primer and a J-beta primer mix. TCRdb redid the calling of the 5' RACE reads with MiXCR, one entry per CDR3 protein. Among around 1.5 million distinct CDR3 sequences listed, approximately 63% were seen once. Sample: blood. These receptors were taken from a man between 18 and 35 years old in good health.

The rearrangement joins TRBV4-2 to TRBJ2-1; maybe TRBD2 (6 bases). CDR1 and CDR2 from the germline V gene are LGHNA and YNFKEQ. V was cut by 5 bases and J by 0 bases, with 11 bases left in between. The CDR3 length is 15 residues. CDR3 DNA: TGTGCCAGCAGCTCGGGGGAGAGCTCCTACAATGAGCAGTTCTTC. Translated: CASSSGESSYNEQFF.

V gene TRBV7-2 combines with J gene TRBJ2-5, with D perhaps matching TRBD2 (5 bases). The germline V gene encodes CDR1 SGHTA and CDR2 FQGNSA. V lost 4 bases to trimming and J lost 4 bases, with 19 bases between them. This CDR3 is 16 amino acids long. The CDR3 nucleotides are TGTGCCAGCAGCTCTCGACGGGGTAGGATGGGAGAGACCCAGTACTTC. Encoded protein: CASSSRRGRMGETQYF.

The J gene is TRBJ2-1, the V gene TRBV25-1, with a weak D call TRBD2 (6 bases). Germline CDR1 and CDR2: MGHDK and SYGVNS. The CDR3 is made up of 16 amino acids. Trimming cost V 2 bases and J 2 bases, with 13 bases left between them. This CDR3 is CASSENRRRAYNEQFF. The DNA for the CDR3 is TGTGCCAGCAGTGAAAACAGGCGGAGGGCCTACAATGAGCAGTTCTTC.

This clonotype was detected only a few times. A much more abundant neighbour one base away suggests this may be a read error. The chain links TRBV29-1 to TRBJ2-5, with TRBD2 identical over 7 bases. The CDR3 is 13 residues long. CDR1 is SQVTM, CDR2 ANQGSEA, per germline. Germline trimming cut 4 bases from V and 11 bases from J; bases unmatched to any gene: 13. The CDR3 nucleotides are TGCAGCGTTGGCGGGACTACCCACAATGAGCAGTACTTC. Translated: CSVGGTTHNEQYF.

The rearrangement uses TRBV7-2 and TRBJ1-2; 7 nucleotides line up with TRBD1. CDR1 is SGHTA and CDR2 is FQGNSA in the germline V gene. The V and J ends lost 6 bases and 1 base, in that order; junction bases with no gene match: 11. The CDR3 is 16 residues long. The CDR3: CASRPSGTDVNYGYTF. CDR3 DNA: TGTGCCAGCAGACCATCCGGGACAGACGTTAACTATGGCTACACCTTC.

The V and J genes are TRBV20-1 and TRBJ2-7; 9 positions match TRBD1. The CDR3 length is 11 residues. Trimming cost V 6 bases and J 6 bases; bases outside gene matches: 3. Germline CDR1 reads DFQATT; CDR2 reads SNEGSKA (reference sequence). The CDR3, as DNA: TGCAGTGCCGGGGACAGGGTCGAGCAGTACTTC. Translating gives CSAGDRVEQYF.

The genes are TRBV20-1 and TRBJ2-4; D remains unclear. V lost 7 bases and J 0 bases, leaving 7 bases between the germline ends. Germline loops: CDR1 DFQATT, CDR2 SNEGSKA (reference sequence). This CDR3 is 12 amino acids long. The CDR3 region is CSVLLAKNIQYF. The CDR3 region has the DNA TGCAGTGTACTACTAGCCAAAAACATTCAGTACTTC.

The rearrangement joins TRBV25-1 to TRBJ1-5; D is unclear. Trimming shortened V by 11 bases and J by 8 bases, and 19 bases separated the two germline ends. The CDR3 runs 13 residues. The V gene's germline CDR1 is MGHDK and CDR2 SYGVNS. CDR3 loop: CAPNLVSPKPQHF. The CDR3 DNA sequence: TGTGCCCCGAATTTGGTCTCGCCAAAGCCCCAGCATTTT.

This clonotype was counted a few times. The rearrangement links TRBV7-2 to TRBJ2-5; no definite D call. Trimming removed 5 bases from V and 5 bases from J, with 6 bases in between. Germline CDR1 reads SGHTA; CDR2 reads FQGNSA. The CDR3 length is 11 residues. The CDR3 loop is CASSVMETQYF. The CDR3 bases are TGTGCCAGCAGCGTAATGGAGACCCAGTACTTC.

There are a few counts of this clonotype. The chain combines TRBV29-1 with TRBJ2-1; possibly TRBD2 for D (5 bases). The CDR3 totals 12 residues. V was trimmed by 3 bases and J by 7 bases, leaving 10 bases between them. Germline CDR1 reads SQVTM; CDR2 reads ANQGSEA. DNA for the CDR3: TGCAGCGTTGACGGGAAAACGAATGAGCAGTTCTTC. This gives the protein CSVDGKTNEQFF.

The CDR3, as DNA: TGTGCCAGCAGTTACAGTTCAGGGGGCGCGTACGAGCAGTACTTC. Residues: CASSYSSGGAYEQYF. The chain combines TRBV6-5 with TRBJ2-4, with TRBD1 matching 8 bases. The end of the DNA aligns better with TRBJ2-7, so the J call may be wrong. The CDR3 contains 15 residues. Germline V gene sequence: CDR1 MNHEY, CDR2 SVGAGI.

The CDR3 nucleotides are TGTGCCACCAGTGGTCTTACCGGGGCAGGGGCCTACGAGCAGTACTTC. Its protein is CATSGLTGAGAYEQYF. The genes are TRBV24-1 and TRBJ2-7; a weak D match, TRBD1 (6 bases). V was pared by 5 bases and J by 2 bases, with 18 bases between. Germline V gives CDR1 KGHDR, CDR2 SFDVKD. This CDR3 has 16 amino acids.

The V call is TRBV28, the J call TRBJ1-2, with D unclear. V lost 8 bases to trimming and J lost 5 bases, with 9 bases between them. Per the germline V gene, CDR1 is MDHEN and CDR2 is SYDVKM. CDR3 length: 11 residues. The CDR3 loop reads CASWMGYGYTF. The CDR3 nucleotides read TGTGCCAGCTGGATGGGGTATGGCTACACCTTC.

This chain connects TRBV20-1 to TRBJ2-7, with D perhaps assigned TRBD1 or TRBD2 (5 bases each). This CDR3 spans 10 amino acids. From germline, CDR1 is DFQATT and CDR2 SNEGSKA (reference sequence). The ends were cut back, 6 bases at V and 6 bases at J, with 9 bases in the middle. The CDR3 region is CSAPGPEQYF. CDR3 nucleotides: TGCAGTGCACCGGGACCCGAGCAGTACTTC.

The V and J genes are TRBV5-1 and TRBJ1-4, with 9 positions matching TRBD1. V shed 2 bases and J 6 bases; nucleotides not matched to a gene: 5. The CDR3 has 15 amino acids. CDR1 and CDR2 (germline): SGHRS, YFSETQ. The CDR3 loop is CASSFTGGWDEKLFF. The DNA for the CDR3 is TGCGCCAGCAGCTTCACAGGGGGCTGGGATGAAAAACTGTTTTTT.

This clonotype was found a few times. The CDR3 reads CASSEEVGSYEQYF. Written as DNA, the CDR3 is TGTGCCAGCAGCGAGGAAGTTGGCTCCTACGAGCAGTACTTC. The chain is built from TRBV7-9 and TRBJ2-7; D uncertain. The CDR3 runs to 14 residues. Germline V gives CDR1 SEHNR, CDR2 FQNEAQ (reference sequence). V lost 5 bases, J lost 0 bases, and 11 bases lay in between.

The sample holds one count of this clonotype. The chain uses TRBV7-9 and TRBJ2-7; 7 bases match TRBD2. This CDR3 is 16 amino acids long. Germline V gene data show CDR1 as SEHNR and CDR2 as FQNEAQ (reference sequence). The ends lost 1 base at V and 1 base at J; junction bases unmatched: 7. The chain's CDR3 is CASSLVQASGSYEQYF. The CDR3 nucleotides read TGTGCCAGCAGCTTAGTACAGGCTAGCGGATCCTACGAGCAGTACTTC.

The chain carries TRBV12-3 or TRBV12-4 and TRBJ2-7; D is uncertain. The V end lost 10 bases, the J end lost 0 bases, and 16 bases lay between the germline ends. The CDR3 length is 14 residues. The CDR3 nucleotides read TGTGCCACCTCTACAGCTACCGGCTCCTACGAGCAGTACTTC. It specifies CATSTATGSYEQYF.

The chain links TRBV6-2 or TRBV6-3 to TRBJ2-5; D ambiguous. The better agreement between TRBJ2-7 and the DNA end casts doubt on the J call. The CDR3 consists of 12 residues. Germline V gene sequence: CDR1 MNHEY, CDR2 SVGEGT. As DNA, the CDR3 is TGTGCCAGCAGACAATTCAGCTACGAGCAGTACTTC. This translates into CASRQFSYEQYF.

The chain couples TRBV4-3 to TRBJ2-4; TRBD2 matches at 8 bases. The J call may be mistaken, given a closer DNA end match to TRBJ2-5. Germline CDR1 reads LGHNA; CDR2 reads YSLEER. The CDR3 covers 15 residues. The CDR3 loop reads CASSHGTSSGETQYF. The CDR3 bases are TGCGCCAGCAGCCACGGGACTAGTAGCGGTGAGACCCAGTACTTC.

This clonotype was detected only once. V gene TRBV12-3 or TRBV12-4 combines with J gene TRBJ2-5, with 10 bases fitting TRBD2. V shed 5 bases, J shed 2 bases, and the junction held 20 bases outside the gene matches. The CDR3 is made up of 20 amino acids. In DNA form, the CDR3 reads TGTGCCAGCAGTCCTCGAGTTAGCGGGAGGTTTCCCCGCACGCAAGAGACCCAGTACTTC. Translated, it gives CASSPRVSGRFPRTQETQYF.

A few counts support this clonotype. V gene TRBV6-6 combines with J gene TRBJ2-7; D unclear. In germline, CDR1 is MNHNY, CDR2 SVGAGI (reference sequence). Between the trimmed V and J ends, which lost 5 bases and 1 base, there was a span of 15 bases. This CDR3 region has 15 residues. The CDR3 loop is CASSRPNLNSYEQYF. The CDR3 region has the DNA TGTGCCAGCAGTCGACCAAACCTAAATTCCTACGAGCAGTACTTC.

The chain couples TRBV4-1 to TRBJ2-5, with a tentative D call TRBD1 (6 bases). The ends were cut back, 1 base at V and 1 base at J, with 16 bases in the middle. Germline V gives CDR1 MGHRA, CDR2 YSYEKL. CDR3 length: 17 residues. The CDR3 here is CASSQAWPDRRQETQYF. The CDR3 region has the DNA TGCGCCAGCAGCCAAGCGTGGCCGGACAGACGCCAAGAGACCCAGTACTTC.